This T cell receptor beta chain appears in the sequencing data of a study of shared clonotypes between healthy human individuals. General study results and limits: Large depth notwithstanding, sorted-subset sequencing proved incomplete by rarefaction. The sharing of 4% to 5.5% of naive CD4 clonotypes was seen across a handful of donors.

The data were produced by immunoSEQ multiplex PCR, yet TCRdb's version contains in-frame clones alone and is incomplete. The profile shows some 2,000,000 clones, about 95% of them singletons. Remarks on this clone: The target antigen is unknown.

It was CD45RO-negative cells, positively selected for CCR7, that made up naive CD8 cells, with terminally differentiated effector memory CD45RA+ cells excluded. Adults of Caucasian background living in Nashville, Tennessee made up all donors. The length of the CDR3 is 16 residues. J gave up 5 bases and V 2 bases, and 6 bases lay outside the gene matches. Germline V gene lookup returns CDR1 MNHEY and CDR2 SMNVEV (reference sequence). Input material: naive CD8+ T cells sorted from blood. The sequence came from a man between 18 and 29 years old in good health. The gene calls are TRBV27 and TRBJ2-5; 12 bases are a match to TRBD2. The CDR3 loop is CASSLVLAGGLETQYF. The CDR3 nucleotides are TGTGCCAGCAGTTTAGTTCTAGCGGGAGGGCTGGAGACCCAGTACTTC.